These 10 T cell receptor beta chains were sequenced from one sample in a study of beta chain features in type 1 diabetes. The study reverse transcribed the entire isolated RNA, so it sequenced expressed TCRB transcripts. Some clones are missing from TCRdb's copy, which holds only in-frame ones; the method was immunoSEQ multiplex PCR. Here the sample spans approximately 150,000 clones, roughly 10% being singletons. Sequenced: central memory CD4+ T cells from blood. All receptors come from a woman in her thirties or forties in good health.

The J gene is TRBJ2-5, the V gene TRBV6-1; D not resolved. Between the trimmed V and J ends, which lost 5 bases and 5 bases, there was a span of 15 bases. Per germline, CDR1 MNHNS and CDR2 SASEGT. This CDR3 comprises 14 residues. In nucleotides, the CDR3 is TGTGCCAGCAGTCCTAGTACCTTCGCGGAGACCCAGTACTTC. Its protein product is CASSPSTFAETQYF.

This clone was counted ten times or more. This rearrangement joins TRBV13 to TRBJ2-7, with D maybe TRBD2 (5 bases). Germline V lookup: CDR1 PRHDT, CDR2 FYEKMQ (reference sequence). The CDR3 is 16 amino acids. V was clipped by 2 bases and J by 5 bases, with 19 bases between them. Here the CDR3 reads CASSLIEGSLRDEQYF. As DNA, the CDR3 is TGTGCCAGCAGCTTAATAGAGGGTTCCCTACGGGACGAGCAGTACTTC.

This clone was seen only a few times. This chain connects TRBV15 to TRBJ2-3; TRBD2 agrees at 7 bases. This CDR3 spans 15 amino acids. The germline CDR1 and CDR2 sequences are LNHNV and YYDKDF (reference sequence). J was trimmed by 4 bases and V by 3 bases; bases with no gene match: 7. In DNA, the CDR3 is TGTGCCACCAGCAGGGAGAGCGGGGCTGCAGATACGCAGTATTTT. As protein: CATSRESGAADTQYF.

V gene TRBV2 combines with J gene TRBJ1-5; possible D gene TRBD1, 5 bases. V dropped 6 bases and J dropped 2 bases, with 11 bases sitting between them. This CDR3 has 14 residues. CDR1 and CDR2 (germline): SNHLY, FYNNEI. As DNA, the CDR3 is TGTGCCAGCAGCTCTCTACAGGGCAATCAGCCCCAGCATTTT. Its translation is CASSSLQGNQPQHF.

This chain uses TRBV4-3 with TRBJ1-4; a weak D match, TRBD1 (6 bases). V was shortened by 4 bases and J by 4 bases, with 13 bases between the two germline ends. This CDR3 is built from 15 residues. The germline V gene has CDR1 LGHNA and CDR2 YSLEER. The CDR3 spells CASSLPGGLNEKLFF. CDR3 nucleotides: TGCGCCAGCAGCCTCCCCGGGGGGCTTAATGAAAAACTGTTTTTT.

This clone was counted at least ten times. Sequence at one end of the junction differs from germline and may be a read error. V usage is TRBV25-1 and J usage is TRBJ2-3; D gene uncertain. The CDR3 has 10 residues. Germline assignment: CDR1 MGHDK and CDR2 SYGVNS. This CDR3 reads CASSEIEYCW. CDR3 nucleotides: TGTGCCAGCAGTGAAATTGAGTACTGCTGG.

This clone was observed a handful of times. CDR3: CASSKDRVAGQFF. CDR3 nucleotides: TGTGCCAGCAGCAAGGACAGGGTGGCGGGGCAGTTCTTC. The chain couples TRBV7-2 to TRBJ2-1; 8 nucleotides align to TRBD1. CDR1 is SGHTA and CDR2 is FQGNSA in the germline V gene. The CDR3 covers 13 residues. With V trimmed by 5 bases and J by 12 bases, 9 bases remained unmatched.

This clone has a handful of counts. J is TRBJ1-2 and V is TRBV5-5; D not certain. Germline V lookup: CDR1 SGHKS, CDR2 YYEKEE (reference sequence). The CDR3 contains 13 residues. V lost 6 bases to trimming and J lost 5 bases, with 14 bases between them. CDR3 sequence reads: CASTLSVSYGYTF. The DNA for the CDR3 is TGTGCCAGCACTTTGTCAGTCTCTTATGGCTACACCTTC.

This clone has a handful of counts. This chain links TRBV5-1 with TRBJ2-1, with 9 nucleotides matching TRBD2. V was pared by 3 bases and J by 9 bases, with 4 bases of the junction left unmatched. The CDR3 is 13 residues long. Germline V gene lookup returns CDR1 SGHRS and CDR2 YFSETQ. CDR3 sequence reads: CASSWGLAGEQFF. The CDR3 DNA sequence: TGCGCCAGCAGCTGGGGACTAGCAGGTGAGCAGTTCTTC.

This clone was recorded a few times. The rearrangement links TRBV6-6 to TRBJ2-5, with 7 bases matching TRBD1. The DNA matches TRBJ2-7 better at its end, which makes the J call doubtful. Germline loops: CDR1 MNHNY, CDR2 SVGAGI (reference sequence). This CDR3 has 12 residues. CDR3 bases: TGTGCCAGCAGTCAGACAGGGCACGAGCAGTACTTC. This codes for CASSQTGHEQYF.